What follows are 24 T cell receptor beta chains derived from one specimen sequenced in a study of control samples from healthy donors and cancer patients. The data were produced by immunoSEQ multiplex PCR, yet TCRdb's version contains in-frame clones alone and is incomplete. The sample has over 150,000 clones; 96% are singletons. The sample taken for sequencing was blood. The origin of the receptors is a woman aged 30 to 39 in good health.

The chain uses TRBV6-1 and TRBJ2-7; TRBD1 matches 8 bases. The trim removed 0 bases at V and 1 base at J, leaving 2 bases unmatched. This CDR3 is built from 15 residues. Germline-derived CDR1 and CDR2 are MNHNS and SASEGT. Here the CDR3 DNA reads TGTGCCAGCAGTGAAGCTTGGACAGGGTCCTACGAGCAGTACTTC. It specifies CASSEAWTGSYEQYF.

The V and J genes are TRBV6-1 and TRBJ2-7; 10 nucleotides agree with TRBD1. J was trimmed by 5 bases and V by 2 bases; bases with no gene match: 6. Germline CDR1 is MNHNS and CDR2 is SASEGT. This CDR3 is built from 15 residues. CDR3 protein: CASSEIGTGDHEQYF. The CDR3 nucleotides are TGTGCCAGCAGTGAAATCGGGACAGGGGACCACGAGCAGTACTTC.

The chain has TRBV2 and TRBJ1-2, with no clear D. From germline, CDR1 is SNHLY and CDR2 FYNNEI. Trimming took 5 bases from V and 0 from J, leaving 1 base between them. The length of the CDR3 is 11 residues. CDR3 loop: CASSTNYGYTF. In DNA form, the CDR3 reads TGTGCCAGCAGTACTAACTATGGCTACACCTTC.

The CDR3 protein is CAISESAGGGTEAFF. Here the CDR3 DNA reads TGTGCCATCAGTGAGTCGGCAGGGGGAGGCACTGAAGCTTTCTTT. The rearrangement links TRBV10-3 to TRBJ1-1, with 7 positions matching TRBD1. Per germline, CDR1 ENHRY and CDR2 SYGVKD. The CDR3 is made up of 15 amino acids. Trimming cost V 0 bases and J 4 bases; bases outside gene matches: 5.

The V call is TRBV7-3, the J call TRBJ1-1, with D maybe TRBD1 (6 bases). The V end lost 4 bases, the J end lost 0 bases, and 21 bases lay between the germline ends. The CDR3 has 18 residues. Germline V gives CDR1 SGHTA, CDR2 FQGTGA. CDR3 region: CASSSPSGGATLNTEAFF. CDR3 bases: TGTGCCAGCAGCTCCCCCAGTGGGGGGGCGACTTTGAACACTGAAGCTTTCTTT.

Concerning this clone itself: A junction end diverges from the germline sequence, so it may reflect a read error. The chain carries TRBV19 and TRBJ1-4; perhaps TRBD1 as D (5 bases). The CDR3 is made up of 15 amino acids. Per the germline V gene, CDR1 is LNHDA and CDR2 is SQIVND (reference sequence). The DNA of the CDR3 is TGTGCCACCCGGGGGAAGATCTCAACGAATGAAAAACTGTTTTTT. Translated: CATRGKISTNEKLFF.

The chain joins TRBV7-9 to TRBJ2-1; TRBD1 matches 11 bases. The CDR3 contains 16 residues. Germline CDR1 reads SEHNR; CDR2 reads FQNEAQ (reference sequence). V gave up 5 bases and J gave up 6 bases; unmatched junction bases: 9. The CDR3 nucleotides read TGTGCCAGCAGCAAATGGACAGGGGGCAATGTCAATGAGCAGTTCTTC. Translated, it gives CASSKWTGGNVNEQFF.

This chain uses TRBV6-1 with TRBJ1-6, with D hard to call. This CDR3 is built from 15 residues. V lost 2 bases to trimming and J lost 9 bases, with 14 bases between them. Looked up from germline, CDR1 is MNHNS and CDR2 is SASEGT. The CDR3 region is CASSELGVRISPLHF. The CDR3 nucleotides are TGTGCCAGCAGTGAACTGGGAGTCAGAATTTCACCCCTCCACTTT.

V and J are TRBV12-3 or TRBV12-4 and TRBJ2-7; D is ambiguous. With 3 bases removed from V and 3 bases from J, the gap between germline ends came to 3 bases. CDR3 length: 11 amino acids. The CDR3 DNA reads TGTGCCAGCAGTTTCCGCTACGAGCAGTACTTC. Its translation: CASSFRYEQYF.

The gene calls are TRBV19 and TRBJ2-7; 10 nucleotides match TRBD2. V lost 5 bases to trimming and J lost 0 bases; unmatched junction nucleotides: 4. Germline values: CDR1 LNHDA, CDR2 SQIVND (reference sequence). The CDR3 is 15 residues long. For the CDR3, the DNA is TGTGCCAGTAGTGTAGCGGGAGGCTTCTCCTACGAGCAGTACTTC. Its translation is CASSVAGGFSYEQYF.

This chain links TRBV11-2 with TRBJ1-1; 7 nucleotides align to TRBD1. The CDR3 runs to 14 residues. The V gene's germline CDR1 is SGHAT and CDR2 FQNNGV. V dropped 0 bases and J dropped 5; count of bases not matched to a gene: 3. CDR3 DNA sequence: TGTGCCAGCAGCTTAGACAGGGGGGTGACTGAAGCTTTCTTT. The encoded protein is CASSLDRGVTEAFF.

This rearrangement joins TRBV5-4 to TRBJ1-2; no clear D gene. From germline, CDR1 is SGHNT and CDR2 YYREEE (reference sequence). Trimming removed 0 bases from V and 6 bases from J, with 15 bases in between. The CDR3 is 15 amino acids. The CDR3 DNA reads TGTGCCAGCAGCTTGGAGGTTATGGCCCCCAATGGCTACACCTTC. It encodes CASSLEVMAPNGYTF.

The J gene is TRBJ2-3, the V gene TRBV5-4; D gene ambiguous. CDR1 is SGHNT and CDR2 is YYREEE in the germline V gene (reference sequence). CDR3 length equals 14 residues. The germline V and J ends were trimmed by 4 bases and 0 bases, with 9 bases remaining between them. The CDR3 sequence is CASSPMTSTDTQYF. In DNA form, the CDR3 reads TGTGCCAGCAGCCCTATGACCAGCACAGATACGCAGTATTTT.

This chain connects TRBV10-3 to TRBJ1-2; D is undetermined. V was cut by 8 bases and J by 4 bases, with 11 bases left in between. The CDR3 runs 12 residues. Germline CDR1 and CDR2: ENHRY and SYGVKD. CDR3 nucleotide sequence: TGTGCCATCCTGCAGGCCTCCTATGGCTACACCTTC. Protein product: CAILQASYGYTF.

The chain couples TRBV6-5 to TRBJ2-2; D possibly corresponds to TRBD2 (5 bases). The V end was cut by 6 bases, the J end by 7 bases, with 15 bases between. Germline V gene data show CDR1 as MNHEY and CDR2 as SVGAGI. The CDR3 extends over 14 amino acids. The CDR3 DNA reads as TGTGCCAGCAGCTTTCGGGGTATGGTCGGGGAGCTGTTTTTT. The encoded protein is CASSFRGMVGELFF.

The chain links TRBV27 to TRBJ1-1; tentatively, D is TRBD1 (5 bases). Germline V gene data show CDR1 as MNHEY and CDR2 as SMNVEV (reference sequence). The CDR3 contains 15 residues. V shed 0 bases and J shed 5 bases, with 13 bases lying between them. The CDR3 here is CASSLSSGMQTEAFF. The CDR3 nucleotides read TGTGCCAGCAGTTTATCGTCAGGGATGCAGACTGAAGCTTTCTTT.

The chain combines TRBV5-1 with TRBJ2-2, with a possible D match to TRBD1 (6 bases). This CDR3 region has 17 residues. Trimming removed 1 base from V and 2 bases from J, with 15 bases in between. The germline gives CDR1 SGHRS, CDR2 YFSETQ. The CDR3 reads CASSLTPPGANTGELFF. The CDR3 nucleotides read TGCGCCAGCAGCTTGACTCCCCCAGGGGCCAACACCGGGGAGCTGTTTTTT.

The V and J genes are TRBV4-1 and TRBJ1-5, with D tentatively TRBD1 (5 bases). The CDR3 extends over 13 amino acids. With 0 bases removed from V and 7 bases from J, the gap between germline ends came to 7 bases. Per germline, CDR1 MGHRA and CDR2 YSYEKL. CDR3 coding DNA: TGCGCCAGCAGCCAAGAAGGGGACCAGCCCCAGCATTTT. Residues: CASSQEGDQPQHF.

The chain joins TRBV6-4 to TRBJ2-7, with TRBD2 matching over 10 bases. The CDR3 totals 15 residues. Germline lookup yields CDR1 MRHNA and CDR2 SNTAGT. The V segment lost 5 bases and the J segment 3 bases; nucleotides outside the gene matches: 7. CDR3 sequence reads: CASSLELAGIYEQYF. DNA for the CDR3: TGTGCCAGCAGTCTGGAACTAGCGGGAATCTACGAGCAGTACTTC.

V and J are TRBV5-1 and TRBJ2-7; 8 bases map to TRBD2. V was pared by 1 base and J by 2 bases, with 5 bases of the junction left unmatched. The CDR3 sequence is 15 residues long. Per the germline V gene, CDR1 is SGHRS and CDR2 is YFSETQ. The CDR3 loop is CASSLSGGRPYEQYF. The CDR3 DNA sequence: TGCGCCAGCAGCTTGAGCGGCGGGAGGCCCTACGAGCAGTACTTC. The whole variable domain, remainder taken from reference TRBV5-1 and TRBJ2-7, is KAGVTQTPRYLIKTRGQQVTLSCSPISGHRSVSWYQQTPGQGLQFLFEYFSETQRNKGNFPGRFSGRQFSNSRSEMNVSTLELGDSALYLCASSLSGGRPYEQYFGPGTRLTVT.

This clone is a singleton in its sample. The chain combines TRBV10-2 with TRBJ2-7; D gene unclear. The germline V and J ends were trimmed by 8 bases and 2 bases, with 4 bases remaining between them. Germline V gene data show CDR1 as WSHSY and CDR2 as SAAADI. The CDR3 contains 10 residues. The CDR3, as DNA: TGCGCCAGCCGCCCCTACGAGCAGTACTTC. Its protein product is CASRPYEQYF.

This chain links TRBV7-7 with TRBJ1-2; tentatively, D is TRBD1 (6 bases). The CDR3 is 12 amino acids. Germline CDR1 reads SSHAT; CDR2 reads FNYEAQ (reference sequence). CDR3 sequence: CASSDRTAGYTF. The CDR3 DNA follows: TGTGCTAGCTCGGACAGAACAGCCGGCTACACCTTC.

The chain's CDR3 is CASSHGWTGTGYNEQFF. The CDR3 DNA is TGTGCCAGCAGCCACGGATGGACAGGGACGGGCTACAATGAGCAGTTCTTC. The J gene is TRBJ2-1, the V gene TRBV3-1 (or the pseudogene TRBV3-2); 8 nucleotides match TRBD1. Trimming took 3 bases from V and 3 from J; bases not matched to a gene: 10. There are 17 residues in the CDR3. Germline V gene sequence: CDR1 LGHDT, CDR2 YNNKEL (reference sequence).

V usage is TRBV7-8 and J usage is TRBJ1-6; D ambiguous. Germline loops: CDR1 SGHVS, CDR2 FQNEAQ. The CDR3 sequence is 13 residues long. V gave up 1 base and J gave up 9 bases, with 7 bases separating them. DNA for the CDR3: TGTGCCAGCAGCTTAGTAGATGTTTCACCCCTCCACTTT. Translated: CASSLVDVSPLHF.